Presented here are 32 T cell receptor beta chains from one specimen sequenced in a study of T cell repertoires in cytomegalovirus infection. TCRdb reanalysed the reads using MiXCR and keeps one entry per CDR3 protein. The sample lists around 530,000 distinct CDR3 sequences, around 27% seen once, with approximately 13% in the top ten. The sequenced sample was PBMCs. All receptors derive from a human donor in good health (CMV status not recorded). Some clones in this sample may be carry-over from other donors' samples.

The chain uses TRBV12-3 or TRBV12-4 and TRBJ1-2; D is uncertain. The CDR3 contains 13 residues. Deletions cut 6 bases from V and 2 bases from J, with 10 bases between. The CDR3 protein is CASRLDGNYGYTF. The DNA of the CDR3 is TGTGCCAGCAGGCTCGACGGGAACTATGGCTACACCTTC.

This clonotype was counted at least ten times. The rearrangement uses TRBV7-2 and TRBJ2-7, with D uncertain. Trimming removed 7 bases at V and 7 bases at J, with 20 bases between. The CDR3 is made up of 14 amino acids. The germline V gene encodes CDR1 SGHTA and CDR2 FQGNSA. The CDR3, as DNA: TGTGCCAGCAATCCCGGAGTGCCCGATGGGGAGCAGTACTTC. It codes for CASNPGVPDGEQYF.

This clonotype was counted a single time. The genes are TRBV2 and TRBJ1-5; 9 nucleotides agree with TRBD1. The trim removed 6 bases at V and 9 bases at J, leaving 9 bases unmatched. The CDR3 has 14 amino acids. Germline CDR1 SNHLY, CDR2 FYNNEI. DNA for the CDR3: TGTGCCAGCAGGAGTTACAGGGGGCAAGGGCCCCAGCATTTT. Its protein is CASRSYRGQGPQHF.

This clonotype was found a few times. This chain joins TRBV15 and TRBJ2-4; possibly TRBD1 for D (5 bases). The V and J ends lost 3 bases and 4 bases respectively, with 7 bases between them. Germline values: CDR1 LNHNV, CDR2 YYDKDF (reference sequence). The CDR3 covers 13 residues. The CDR3 loop reads CATSSRAKNIQYF. As DNA, the CDR3 is TGTGCCACCAGCAGCAGGGCTAAAAACATTCAGTACTTC.

This chain connects TRBV12-3 or TRBV12-4 to TRBJ2-3; TRBD2 matches at 7 bases. The CDR3 extends over 16 amino acids. Trimming took 2 bases from V and 6 from J; bases not matched to a gene: 11. Written as DNA, the CDR3 is TGTGCCAGCAGTTTAAGGCTAGCGGAAAGGATTGATACGCAGTATTTT. Protein: CASSLRLAERIDTQYF.

The chain recombines TRBV5-4 with TRBJ1-6; D unresolved. Trimming cost V 7 bases and J 7 bases, with 18 bases left between them. Per germline, CDR1 SGHNT and CDR2 YYREEE (reference sequence). The CDR3 loop spans 15 amino acids. CDR3 loop: CASGRSGAGNSPLHF. The DNA of the CDR3 is TGTGCCAGCGGACGATCTGGCGCTGGAAATTCACCCCTCCACTTT. Variable domain in full (rest from reference TRBV5-4 and TRBJ1-6): ETGVTQSPTHLIKTRGQQVTLRCSSQSGHNTVSWYQQALGQGPQFIFQYYREEENGRGNFPPRFSGLQFPNYSSELNVNALELDDSALYLCASGRSGAGNSPLHFGNGTRLTVT.

This clonotype was found a few times. V is TRBV7-3 and J is TRBJ2-1; 11 positions match TRBD2. Germline CDR1 and CDR2: SGHTA and FQGTGA. J lost 7 bases, V lost 0 bases, and 5 bases had no gene match. This CDR3 comprises 16 residues. CDR3 in DNA: TGTGCCAGCAGCTTAACGGGACTAGCGGACGGGAATGAGCAGTTCTTC. Translated: CASSLTGLADGNEQFF.

In DNA, the CDR3 is TGTGCCAGCAGCTCTAGTCACGGAACGAACACCGGGGAGCTGTTTTTT. Its translation: CASSSSHGTNTGELFF. This chain connects TRBV5-4 to TRBJ2-2; D gene uncertain. The CDR3 spans 16 residues. Germline CDR1 SGHNT, CDR2 YYREEE (reference sequence). The V end was cut by 3 bases, the J end by 0 bases, with 12 bases between.

This clonotype was counted ten times or more. The rearrangement joins TRBV7-2 to TRBJ2-7; 11 bases match TRBD2. Trimming at V came to 1 base and at J to 5 bases, leaving 7 bases not matched to a gene. CDR1 and CDR2 (germline): SGHTA, FQGNSA. The CDR3 runs 16 residues. Here the CDR3 DNA reads TGTGCCAGCAGCTTAGAAGGCCTAGCGGGAGGCCACGAGCAGTACTTC. This gives the protein CASSLEGLAGGHEQYF.

The rearrangement uses TRBV6-2 or TRBV6-3 and TRBJ1-5, with D perhaps TRBD1 (5 bases). Germline CDR1 MNHEY, CDR2 SVGEGT. V was shortened by 2 bases and J by 1 base, with 15 bases between the two germline ends. The CDR3 runs to 17 residues. The CDR3 sequence: CASSYGDRGRSNQPQHF. The CDR3 DNA is TGTGCCAGCAGTTACGGGGACCGGGGACGAAGCAATCAGCCCCAGCATTTT.

The chain uses TRBV12-5 and TRBJ2-2; 15 nucleotides line up with TRBD2. This CDR3 contains 20 residues. Germline V gene sequence: CDR1 LGHNT, CDR2 FRNRAP. With 3 bases clipped from V and 0 bases from J, the junction kept 8 bases outside the gene matches. The CDR3 nucleotides are TGTGCTAGTGGTTTTAGGACTAGCGGGAGGGCCAGCGCGAACACCGGGGAGCTGTTTTTT. It yields the protein CASGFRTSGRASANTGELFF.

The chain couples TRBV15 to TRBJ2-2; possibly TRBD2 for D (6 bases). CDR3 length: 15 residues. Germline V lookup: CDR1 LNHNV, CDR2 YYDKDF (reference sequence). V was trimmed by 0 bases and J by 1 base, leaving 6 bases between them. The CDR3: CATSRDSGNTGELFF. The DNA of the CDR3 is TGTGCCACCAGCAGAGATAGCGGGAACACCGGGGAGCTGTTTTTT.

The chain uses TRBV7-6 and TRBJ2-3; no reliable D call. Trimming took off 2 bases at V and 0 bases at J, with 18 bases between the two ends. CDR1 and CDR2 (germline): SGHVS, FNYEAQ. The CDR3 length is 18 residues. The CDR3 region is CASSLSDLSTTSTDTQYF. In nucleotides, the CDR3 is TGTGCCAGCAGCTTAAGTGATTTGTCGACAACAAGCACAGATACGCAGTATTTT.

The chain employs TRBV19 and TRBJ1-1; TRBD1 matches 7 bases. This CDR3 contains 13 residues. J lost 6 bases, V lost 2 bases, and 3 bases had no gene match. Germline V gene lookup returns CDR1 LNHDA and CDR2 SQIVND (reference sequence). This CDR3 is CASSIRGTAEAFF. CDR3 in DNA: TGTGCCAGTAGTATAAGGGGGACAGCTGAAGCTTTCTTT.

The gene calls are TRBV12-3 or TRBV12-4 and TRBJ2-3; D perhaps matches TRBD2 (7 bases). The CDR3 sequence is 15 residues long. The germline V and J ends were trimmed by 6 bases and 9 bases, with 22 bases remaining between them. Written as DNA, the CDR3 is TGTGCCAGCAGCCCGAGCGGGACAACCGGGGGGACGCAGTATTTT. This codes for CASSPSGTTGGTQYF.

This clonotype was observed a handful of times. The gene calls are TRBV6-2 or TRBV6-3 and TRBJ1-5; tentatively, D is TRBD1 (6 bases). The germline V and J ends were trimmed by 4 bases and 5 bases, with 15 bases remaining between them. There are 15 residues in the CDR3. Germline V gives CDR1 MNHEY, CDR2 SVGEGT. CDR3 protein: CASSSRGAKDQPQHF. CDR3 in DNA: TGTGCCAGCAGTTCTCGGGGGGCGAAAGATCAGCCCCAGCATTTT.

The genes are TRBV6-2 or TRBV6-3 and TRBJ2-1; D gene ambiguous. V was shortened by 6 bases and J by 9 bases, with 15 bases between the two germline ends. The germline V gene encodes CDR1 MNHEY and CDR2 SVGEGT. The CDR3 length is 13 residues. Here the CDR3 reads CASRTQTKLEQFF. DNA of the CDR3: TGTGCCAGCAGGACCCAGACAAAGCTTGAGCAGTTCTTC.

DNA of the CDR3: TGTGCCAGCAAAAAAATGAGGAGACTAGCGGGAGGGCCGATCGGGAATGAGCAGTTCTTC. It specifies CASKKMRRLAGGPIGNEQFF. This chain uses TRBV6-6 with TRBJ2-1; 14 nucleotides match TRBD2. This CDR3 is built from 20 residues. The V and J ends lost 7 bases and 7 bases, in that order; junction bases with no gene match: 21. Germline V gene data show CDR1 as MNHNY and CDR2 as SVGAGI (reference sequence).

The chain uses TRBV6-2 or TRBV6-3 and TRBJ2-7, with 7 nucleotides matching TRBD2. Per germline, CDR1 MNHEY and CDR2 SVGEGT. Trimming removed 0 bases from V and 7 bases from J; junction bases left unmatched: 9. This CDR3 region has 15 residues. CDR3 in amino acids: CASSYSERGLWEQYF. The CDR3, as DNA: TGTGCCAGCAGTTACTCGGAGCGGGGTCTTTGGGAGCAGTACTTC.

The sample holds a few counts of this clonotype. This sequence joins TRBV6-2 or TRBV6-3 and TRBJ2-1; D unclear. This CDR3 spans 12 amino acids. Germline CDR1 is MNHEY and CDR2 is SVGEGT. V lost 10 bases and J 4 bases, leaving 11 bases between the germline ends. CDR3 region: CATNRLYNEQFF. CDR3 coding DNA: TGTGCCACTAACAGACTTTACAATGAGCAGTTCTTC.

This clonotype came up many times. V is TRBV7-6 and J is TRBJ2-1; 11 positions match TRBD2. V lost 5 bases to trimming and J lost 3 bases; unmatched junction nucleotides: 9. CDR3 length equals 17 residues. Germline assignment: CDR1 SGHVS and CDR2 FNYEAQ. The CDR3 region is CASSPTGTSGGYNEQFF. The CDR3 bases are TGTGCCAGCAGCCCCACCGGGACTAGCGGAGGCTACAATGAGCAGTTCTTC.

The chain employs TRBV20-1 and TRBJ2-1; 7 bases are shared with TRBD2. The germline V gene encodes CDR1 DFQATT and CDR2 SNEGSKA (reference sequence). This CDR3 contains 15 residues. After removal of 3 bases from V and 9 bases from J, the junction contained 14 bases not matched to a gene. CDR3: CSASLGLEGQGEQFF. The CDR3, as DNA: TGCAGTGCTAGTCTCGGACTAGAGGGCCAGGGTGAGCAGTTCTTC.

This clonotype was seen a handful of times. The chain carries TRBV20-1 and TRBJ2-1; a possible D gene is TRBD1 (6 bases). The CDR3 length is 14 residues. Germline CDR1 DFQATT, CDR2 SNEGSKA (reference sequence). With 5 bases removed from V and 5 bases from J, the gap between germline ends came to 16 bases. The CDR3 DNA follows: TGCAGTGCTCCGAACCAGGGGAGTGACAATGAGCAGTTCTTC. Its protein product is CSAPNQGSDNEQFF.

This clonotype showed up just a few times. CDR3: CASTKASATDTQYF. CDR3 sequence (DNA): TGTGCCAGCACCAAGGCATCTGCCACAGATACGCAGTATTTT. The V call is TRBV27, the J call TRBJ2-3; D not resolved. The CDR3 has 14 residues. CDR1 and CDR2 (germline): MNHEY, SMNVEV (reference sequence). The ends were cut back, 7 bases at V and 2 bases at J, with 13 bases in the middle.

The genes are TRBV11-1 and TRBJ2-1; no firm D call. The CDR3 sequence is 14 residues long. The ends were cut back, 3 bases at V and 1 base at J, with 7 bases in the middle. Germline CDR1 and CDR2: SGHAT and FQDESV (reference sequence). The CDR3 bases are TGTGCCAGCAGCTTGAGCGAGTCCTACAATGAGCAGTTCTTC. Translated: CASSLSESYNEQFF.

This chain links TRBV6-6 with TRBJ2-7; possibly TRBD2 for D (5 bases). The CDR3 runs to 13 residues. The germline V gene encodes CDR1 MNHNY and CDR2 SVGAGI (reference sequence). Trimming cost V 5 bases and J 2 bases, with 10 bases left between them. The CDR3 sequence: CASSPSPPYEQYV. The CDR3 DNA reads TGTGCCAGCAGTCCTAGCCCCCCCTACGAGCAGTACGTC.

The chain uses TRBV20-1 and TRBJ1-6, with a weak D call TRBD1 (6 bases). Germline V gene data show CDR1 as DFQATT and CDR2 as SNEGSKA (reference sequence). Trimming stripped 4 bases from V and 10 bases from J, with 20 bases between. The CDR3 runs 15 residues. CDR3 in DNA: TGCAGTGCTACCAGGGGACTGGAAAATGGATCACCCCTCCACTTT. It is translated as CSATRGLENGSPLHF.

This clonotype has more than one count but fewer than ten. CDR3 bases: TGTGCCAGTACTCAAGACGGGAGGGGAACCGGGGAGCTGTTTTTT. Its translation: CASTQDGRGTGELFF. The chain recombines TRBV19 with TRBJ2-2; 8 nucleotides line up with TRBD2. Unmatched junction bases numbered 9, after V lost 7 bases and J lost 5 bases. Germline lookup yields CDR1 LNHDA and CDR2 SQIVND (reference sequence). The CDR3 sequence is 15 residues long.

The genes are TRBV27 and TRBJ2-1, with 13 bases that match TRBD2. Germline V gene data show CDR1 as MNHEY and CDR2 as SMNVEV (reference sequence). Germline trimming cut 2 bases from V and 7 bases from J; bases unmatched to any gene: 8. The length of the CDR3 is 17 residues. The CDR3 nucleotides are TGTGCCAGCAGTTTAGAGACTAGCGGGAGGTCGAGGAATGAGCAGTTCTTC. It codes for CASSLETSGRSRNEQFF.

This clonotype appeared a few times. The rearrangement uses TRBV5-6 and TRBJ2-1; 9 bases agree with TRBD2. After removal of 2 bases from V and 7 bases from J, the junction contained 10 bases not matched to a gene. The germline V gene encodes CDR1 SGHDT and CDR2 YYEEEE. CDR3 length: 16 amino acids. As DNA, the CDR3 is TGTGCCAGCAGCTTAGGCGGGGGACTAGCATGGAATGAGCAGTTCTTC. Its protein product is CASSLGGGLAWNEQFF.

This clonotype is a singleton in its sample. The chain employs TRBV19 and TRBJ1-1; D remains ambiguous. Germline lookup yields CDR1 LNHDA and CDR2 SQIVND (reference sequence). This CDR3 contains 13 residues. Trimming stripped 5 bases from V and 4 bases from J, with 11 bases between. The CDR3 region is CASSWSGATEAFF. CDR3 DNA: TGTGCCAGTAGTTGGTCGGGCGCCACTGAAGCTTTCTTT. The whole variable domain, filled in from reference TRBV19 and TRBJ1-1, reads DGGITQSPKYLFRKEGQNVTLSCEQNLNHDAMYWYRQDPGQGLRLIYYSQIVNDFQKGDIAEGYSVSREKKESFPLTVTSAQKNPTAFYLCASSWSGATEAFFGQGTRLTVV.

This sequence joins TRBV10-3 and TRBJ2-2; D perhaps matches TRBD2 (7 bases). CDR3 length equals 17 residues. Looked up from germline, CDR1 is ENHRY and CDR2 is SYGVKD. With 4 bases removed from V and 1 base from J, the gap between germline ends came to 16 bases. CDR3 DNA sequence: TGTGCCATCAGTGTGTCGGGGGGCATAAGGAACACCGGGGAGCTGTTTTTT. It yields the protein CAISVSGGIRNTGELFF.